This T cell receptor beta chain came from a study of early stage breast cancer tumors. Study as a whole: Average read coverage per sample was 7.5 to 10-fold.

There are 16 residues in the CDR3. Trimming removed 2 bases from V and 2 bases from J, with 13 bases in between. CDR1 MDHEN and CDR2 SYDVKM come from the germline V gene. Sequenced by immunoSEQ multiplex PCR; TCRdb stores in-frame clones only, minus some. The sample has about 36,000 clones; 65% to 75% are singletons. The clonotype comes from a person aged 55 to 70 with breast cancer. The chain combines TRBV28 with TRBJ1-3; D perhaps matches TRBD1 (6 bases). Sequencing was performed on blood. CDR3 protein: CASSLILRGTGNTIYF. DNA for the CDR3: TGTGCCAGCAGTTTAATACTAAGGGGGACTGGAAACACCATATATTTT.